Below are 30 T cell receptor beta chains sequenced from a single sample in a study of early T cells in non-severe SARS-CoV-2 infection. TCRdb called the 5' RACE reads again in MiXCR, with one record for every CDR3 protein. The sample lists about 68,000 distinct CDR3 sequences, 12% occurring once. Material for sequencing was whole blood. Receptors originate from an adult who was a healthcare worker with PCR-confirmed SARS-CoV-2 infection or an uninfected control (not recorded which).

This rearrangement joins TRBV29-1 to TRBJ1-2, with D hard to call. V was trimmed by 4 bases and J by 4 bases, leaving 19 bases between them. The CDR3 consists of 15 residues. The V gene's germline CDR1 is SQVTM and CDR2 ANQGSEA. In nucleotides, the CDR3 is TGCAGCGTTGTGCCGGGCACAGAACCTGTCTATGGCTACACCTTC. It yields the protein CSVVPGTEPVYGYTF. Complete variable domain (other parts from reference TRBV29-1 and TRBJ1-2): SAVISQKPSRDICQRGTSLTIQCQVDSQVTMMFWYRQQPGQSLTLIATANQGSEATYESGFVIDKFPISRPNLTFSTLTVSNMSPEDSSIYLCSVVPGTEPVYGYTFGSGTRLTVV.

This clonotype came up a few times. The junction differs from germline at one of its ends, possibly a read error. The V and J genes are TRBV6-1 and TRBJ2-3, with D possibly TRBD2 on 7 matching bases. In germline, CDR1 is MNHNS, CDR2 SASEGT. The CDR3 runs to 15 residues. The CDR3 loop reads CAGRGGEGGTDTQYF. The CDR3, as DNA: TGTGCCGGCAGGGGAGGGGAGGGCGGCACAGATACGCAGTATTTT.

This clonotype was counted a few times. This sequence joins TRBV7-2 and TRBJ2-2, with a weak D call TRBD1 (5 bases). The CDR3 is made up of 15 amino acids. Germline V gene lookup returns CDR1 SGHTA and CDR2 FQGNSA. V was shortened by 4 bases and J by 0 bases, with 9 bases between the two germline ends. The CDR3 loop is CASSSGWANTGELFF. The DNA for the CDR3 is TGTGCCAGCAGCTCAGGGTGGGCGAACACCGGGGAGCTGTTTTTT.

There are a few counts of this clonotype. This chain connects TRBV2 to TRBJ1-6; the match to TRBD1 covers 7 bases. The ends lost 2 bases at V and 7 bases at J; junction bases unmatched: 11. This CDR3 comprises 17 residues. Germline values: CDR1 SNHLY, CDR2 FYNNEI. The CDR3 reads CASSEPRDRLANSPLHF. CDR3 DNA: TGTGCCAGCAGTGAACCCCGGGACAGACTAGCGAATTCACCCCTCCACTTT.

The rearrangement links TRBV7-9 to TRBJ2-7, with D perhaps TRBD1 or TRBD2 (5 bases each). Germline lookup yields CDR1 SEHNR and CDR2 FQNEAQ (reference sequence). With 0 bases removed from V and 3 bases from J, the gap between germline ends came to 9 bases. The CDR3 runs 14 residues. CDR3 in DNA: TGTGCCAGCAGCTTAGCAGGGGAGAACTACGAGCAGTACTTC. As protein: CASSLAGENYEQYF.

The rearrangement uses TRBV5-1 and TRBJ2-3; 10 positions agree with TRBD2. V shed 4 bases, J shed 6 bases, and the junction held 11 bases outside the gene matches. The germline V gene has CDR1 SGHRS and CDR2 YFSETQ. The CDR3 contains 16 residues. For the CDR3, the DNA is TGCGCCAGCAGCAAACCGGGACTAGCGACACTGGATACGCAGTATTTT. This translates into CASSKPGLATLDTQYF.

The chain couples TRBV7-9 to TRBJ1-2; D not resolved. This CDR3 is built from 15 residues. CDR1 and CDR2 (germline): SEHNR, FQNEAQ (reference sequence). Trimming cost V 4 bases and J 3 bases, with 15 bases left between them. The CDR3 bases are TGTGCCAGCAGCTCTCTTCAAGGGAAGGACTATGGCTACACCTTC. Translating gives CASSSLQGKDYGYTF.

This clonotype appeared many times. V gene TRBV29-1 combines with J gene TRBJ1-1; tentative D call: TRBD1 (6 bases). V was trimmed by 6 bases and J by 9 bases, leaving 17 bases between them. Germline assignment: CDR1 SQVTM and CDR2 ANQGSEA. The CDR3 runs to 12 residues. The CDR3 DNA follows: TGCAGCGTGGTCATGGACAGTTTGAAAGCTTTCTTT. Encoded protein: CSVVMDSLKAFF.

The CDR3 loop is CASSREGVGGNTIYF. CDR3 nucleotides: TGTGCCAGCAGCCGAGAGGGGGTCGGAGGAAACACCATATATTTT. V and J are TRBV9 and TRBJ1-3, with TRBD1 as a possible D gene (6 bases). Germline V gene data show CDR1 as SGDLS and CDR2 as YYNGEE. The V gene lost 4 bases and the J gene lost 4 bases, with 15 bases spanning the gap. The CDR3 covers 15 residues.

Comments on this clonotype: A much larger clone lies a single base off, so this may be a read error. V and J are TRBV6-1 and TRBJ2-3; TRBD2 agrees at 14 bases. The CDR3 is made up of 15 amino acids. From germline, CDR1 is MNHNS and CDR2 SASEGT. Here the CDR3 DNA reads TGTGCCAGCAGTGGACTAGCGGGGGGGCCAGATACGCAGTCTTTT. Its protein is CASSGLAGGPDTQSF.

This clonotype has only a few counts. The chain is built from TRBV3-1 and TRBJ1-1, with 8 bases that match TRBD1. Germline CDR1 is LGHDT and CDR2 is YNNKEL (reference sequence). This CDR3 is built from 16 residues. V was pared by 0 bases and J by 7 bases, with 10 bases of the junction left unmatched. The CDR3 region has the DNA TGTGCCAGCAGCCAAGATATCGGGCAGGGGGCTAGTGAAGCTTTCTTT. Amino acids: CASSQDIGQGASEAFF.

The chain uses TRBV19 and TRBJ1-2, with 7 bases fitting TRBD1. CDR3 length equals 20 residues. Per germline, CDR1 LNHDA and CDR2 SQIVND (reference sequence). V lost 3 bases and J lost 9; bases outside the gene matches: 28. This chain's CDR3 is CASSIGAGQRGTVPLYRYTF. The CDR3 DNA follows: TGTGCCAGTAGTATCGGGGCTGGCCAGCGAGGGACAGTTCCTTTGTATCGCTACACCTTC.

This clonotype was detected ten times or more. V is TRBV4-1 and J is TRBJ1-2; 9 bases match TRBD1. The CDR3 is made up of 15 amino acids. CDR1 and CDR2 (germline): MGHRA, YSYEKL. V lost 4 bases and J lost 7; bases outside the gene matches: 10. The CDR3 nucleotides read TGCGCCAGCAGCCCCATGGGACAGGGTCTAGGTGGCTACACCTTC. Its translation: CASSPMGQGLGGYTF.

The rearrangement links TRBV20-1 to TRBJ2-1; no clear D. This CDR3 spans 12 amino acids. Germline V gene sequence: CDR1 DFQATT, CDR2 SNEGSKA (reference sequence). The V gene lost 1 base and the J gene lost 11 bases, with 12 bases spanning the gap. The CDR3 sequence is CSARVSQIQQFF. DNA for the CDR3: TGCAGTGCTAGAGTTTCGCAGATACAGCAGTTCTTC.

This clonotype has at least ten counts. The chain uses TRBV9 and TRBJ2-3; D is perhaps TRBD2 (5 bases). V was clipped by 0 bases and J by 3 bases, with 11 bases between them. The CDR3 sequence is 15 residues long. Per the germline V gene, CDR1 is SGDLS and CDR2 is YYNGEE. Here the CDR3 DNA reads TGTGCCAGCAGCGTAGTAACCCGAGGGACAGATACGCAGTATTTT. Protein product: CASSVVTRGTDTQYF.

The CDR3 loop reads CASTPDRAHQYF. The CDR3 coding sequence is TGTGCCAGCACCCCAGACAGGGCTCATCAGTACTTC. The chain joins TRBV6-1 to TRBJ2-5; TRBD1 agrees at 7 bases. V lost 7 bases and J lost 11; bases outside the gene matches: 10. The V gene's germline CDR1 is MNHNS and CDR2 SASEGT. CDR3 length equals 12 residues.

The rearrangement uses TRBV20-1 and TRBJ2-7; D ambiguous. V was clipped by 3 bases and J by 6 bases, with 9 bases between them. The CDR3 extends over 11 amino acids. Germline V gives CDR1 DFQATT, CDR2 SNEGSKA (reference sequence). The CDR3 bases are TGCAGTGCTAGCGGGTCTTTCGAGCAGTACTTC. Translated: CSASGSFEQYF.

The V and J genes are TRBV11-3 and TRBJ2-3; D might be TRBD1 or TRBD2, each matching 5 bases. The CDR3 spans 14 residues. The germline V and J ends were trimmed by 5 bases and 4 bases, with 13 bases remaining between them. Per the germline V gene, CDR1 is SGHNT and CDR2 is YENEEA. CDR3 DNA sequence: TGTGCCAGCAGCCCCCGGGAAGGGGCAGATACGCAGTATTTT. Its protein is CASSPREGADTQYF.

The V and J genes are TRBV20-1 and TRBJ2-3; 7 bases match TRBD1. V lost 1 base and J lost 7; bases outside the gene matches: 8. Germline V gives CDR1 DFQATT, CDR2 SNEGSKA (reference sequence). There are 14 residues in the CDR3. The chain's CDR3 is CSARGERGRNTQYF. The CDR3 region has the DNA TGCAGTGCTAGAGGGGAGAGGGGGCGAAATACGCAGTATTTT.

Many counts were recorded for this clonotype. The V gene is TRBV2, the J gene TRBJ1-1, with 7 bases that match TRBD1. Germline V gene data show CDR1 as SNHLY and CDR2 as FYNNEI. J gave up 5 bases and V 4 bases, and 7 bases lay outside the gene matches. The CDR3 is 14 amino acids. CDR3 region: CASSGEFRGTEAFF. As DNA, the CDR3 is TGTGCCAGCAGTGGAGAGTTCAGGGGGACTGAAGCTTTCTTT.

This clonotype was observed a few times. J is TRBJ1-2 and V is TRBV6-5; TRBD1 matches 8 bases. This CDR3 region has 14 residues. With 6 bases clipped from V and 4 bases from J, the junction kept 7 bases outside the gene matches. Germline CDR1 and CDR2: MNHEY and SVGAGI. As DNA, the CDR3 is TGTGCCAGCAGAGGACAGGGTCTTGGCTATGGCTACACCTTC. Translation: CASRGQGLGYGYTF.

In the case of this clonotype: One junction end disagrees with the germline gene, perhaps due to a read error. This chain joins TRBV6-1 and TRBJ1-2; 8 bases agree with TRBD1. The CDR3 sequence is 13 residues long. Germline V gene lookup returns CDR1 MNHNS and CDR2 SASEGT. CDR3 loop: CASSGDRPGSPNF. The CDR3 nucleotides are TGTGCCAGCAGCGGGGACAGGCCAGGGTCTCCTAACTTC.

J is TRBJ1-5 and V is TRBV14; possible D gene TRBD1, 6 bases. This CDR3 spans 15 amino acids. With 3 bases removed from V and 2 bases from J, the gap between germline ends came to 11 bases. The germline gives CDR1 SGHDN, CDR2 FVKESK. CDR3 region: CASSQSGAGNQPQHF. In nucleotides, the CDR3 is TGTGCCAGCAGCCAGTCAGGGGCCGGCAATCAGCCCCAGCATTTT.

This clonotype has only a few counts. The CDR3 DNA follows: TGTGCCAGCAGTGAACAAGACAGACCCGATGAAAAACTGTTTTTT. This encodes CASSEQDRPDEKLFF. This chain joins TRBV25-1 and TRBJ1-4, with D perhaps TRBD1 (5 bases). This CDR3 spans 15 amino acids. Between the trimmed V and J ends, which lost 2 bases and 6 bases, there was a span of 13 bases. Germline CDR1 MGHDK, CDR2 SYGVNS.

The rearrangement links TRBV9 to TRBJ2-2, with TRBD2 identical over 10 bases. Looked up from germline, CDR1 is SGDLS and CDR2 is YYNGEE. This CDR3 region has 16 residues. The V gene end was trimmed by 0 bases and the J gene end by 1 base; junction bases not matched to a gene: 0. CDR3 sequence reads: CASSVGLAGNTGELFF. Written as DNA, the CDR3 is TGTGCCAGCAGCGTAGGACTAGCGGGGAACACCGGGGAGCTGTTTTTT. Variable domain in full (rest from reference TRBV9 and TRBJ2-2): DSGVTQTPKHLITATGQRVTLRCSPRSGDLSVYWYQQSLDQGLQFLIQYYNGEERAKGNILERFSAQQFPDLHSELNLSSLELGDSALYFCASSVGLAGNTGELFFGEGSRLTVL.

This clonotype has more than one count but fewer than ten. The chain links TRBV12-5 to TRBJ2-1; D is ambiguous. Per the germline V gene, CDR1 is LGHNT and CDR2 is FRNRAP. The CDR3 spans 15 residues. With 1 base removed from V and 6 bases from J, the gap between germline ends came to 13 bases. This CDR3 reads CASGLAQRPSNEQFF. The CDR3 bases are TGTGCTAGTGGTTTGGCCCAGCGCCCTTCCAATGAGCAGTTCTTC.

Only a few counts were recorded for this clonotype. The rearrangement joins TRBV19 to TRBJ2-1; TRBD2 matches 14 bases. This CDR3 is 18 amino acids long. V lost 5 bases to trimming and J lost 5 bases; unmatched junction nucleotides: 11. Looked up from germline, CDR1 is LNHDA and CDR2 is SQIVND (reference sequence). The chain's CDR3 is CASSPRLAGGLLNNEQFF. The CDR3 bases are TGTGCCAGTAGTCCGCGACTAGCGGGGGGGCTACTCAACAATGAGCAGTTCTTC.

V is TRBV20-1 and J is TRBJ2-5; D possibly uses TRBD1 or TRBD2 (5 bases each). V lost 1 base and J lost 5, with 11 bases in between. Germline V lookup: CDR1 DFQATT, CDR2 SNEGSKA (reference sequence). The CDR3 spans 13 residues. CDR3 sequence (DNA): TGCAGTGCTAGAGCGGGGACCACCGAGACCCAGTACTTC. It codes for CSARAGTTETQYF.

CDR3 residues: CSASPLFRGMPSTDTQYF. The CDR3 bases are TGCAGTGCTAGTCCGCTCTTCCGGGGGATGCCCAGCACAGATACGCAGTATTTT. This chain links TRBV20-1 with TRBJ2-3; maybe TRBD2 (6 bases). CDR1 is DFQATT and CDR2 is SNEGSKA in the germline V gene (reference sequence). V shed 3 bases and J shed 0 bases, with 22 bases lying between them. CDR3 size: 18 residues.

This CDR3 reads CASSQDQGRISGNTIYF. In nucleotides, the CDR3 is TGCGCCAGCAGCCAAGATCAGGGGAGGATCTCTGGAAACACCATATATTTT. V usage is TRBV4-1 and J usage is TRBJ1-3; a possible D gene is TRBD1 (6 bases). In germline, CDR1 is MGHRA, CDR2 YSYEKL. The CDR3 is made up of 17 amino acids. V was trimmed by 0 bases and J by 0 bases, leaving 12 bases between them.